This paragraph reports one T cell receptor (beta chain). This sample was taken from a study of blood T cell repertoires in COVID-19. Across the whole study: There were acute and convalescent COVID-19 samples, and they came from the United States, Italy and Spain. The cDNA or gDNA used as material had been derived from T cells, B-cell-depleted T cells, or PBMCs.

Under the authors' procedure: Nucleated cell counts were estimated from reference gene primer amplification. Repertoires were generated with immunoSEQ multiplex PCR, while TCRdb's copy carries only in-frame clones and drops some. The V and J calls and clone size were taken over from that table, and D and trimming were inferred from the DNA. Of over 65,000 clones in the sample, approximately 86% were seen once. This receptor was obtained from a human donor in a cohort sampled during active COVID-19. What was sequenced was peripheral blood.

This chain's CDR3 is CASSENRPSSGANVLTF. CDR3 DNA sequence: TGTGCCAGCAGCGAAAACAGGCCAAGCTCTGGGGCCAACGTCCTGACTTTC. The genes are TRBV5-4 and TRBJ2-6; D might be TRBD1 (5 bases). The CDR3 is 17 residues long. CDR1 is SGHNT, CDR2 YYREEE, per germline (reference sequence). Trimming shortened V by 4 bases and J by 0 bases, and 14 bases separated the two germline ends.